This TCR beta chain was captured by sequencing in a study of CD8 T cells in ankylosing spondylitis. Study observations and caveats: Researchers reportedly found disease-linked clones significantly enriched in matched ankylosing spondylitis synovial fluid. One TCR beta motif, made up of 7 or 8 highly homologous variants, appeared characteristic of ankylosing spondylitis blood. The disease-linked clones had a CD8+ phenotype and low blood frequencies.

Per germline, CDR1 SQVTM and CDR2 ANQGSEA. V was pared by 4 bases and J by 4 bases, with 16 bases between. The CDR3 has 14 residues. In this sample, this clonotype turned up a few times. No antigen is known for it. Preparation of TCR beta libraries was done by quantitative 5'-RACE with molecular barcodes. TCRdb re-derived calls from the 5' RACE reads in MiXCR, one entry per CDR3 protein. The sample includes about 220,000 distinct CDR3 sequences, approximately 7.3% of them seen just once. Sequencing was performed on blood, either unsorted or a sorted T cell fraction (not recorded which). V is TRBV29-1 and J is TRBJ1-2; the D gene is possibly TRBD1 (5 bases). The TCR originated in a male donor with ankylosing spondylitis. CDR3 coding DNA: TGCAGCGTTGGGGGGGGAACCTGGGGCTATGGCTACACCTTC. Translation: CSVGGGTWGYGYTF.